These T cell receptor beta chains were read from a single sample in a study of blood T cell repertoires in COVID-19. Clones were read by immunoSEQ multiplex PCR, and TCRdb kept only the in-frame ones, dropping some. The sample yields roughly 160,000 clones, approximately 88% seen once. Sequenced sample: peripheral blood. The receptors here all came from a young man with active or convalescent COVID-19. Both conserved end residues are part of each CDR3. The D gene is left open where the match is weak. The listing skips clone size in some rows; elsewhere it reads once, few, many or a size class.

size: NA; D: NA; V: TRBV27; J: TRBJ1-1; CDR3: CASSLLGAGQGNTEAFF; DNA: TGTGCCAGCAGTTTATTAGGGGCCGGCCAGGGTAACACTGAAGCTTTCTTT
size: few; D: NA; V: TRBV3-1/TRBV3-2; J: TRBJ2-5; CDR3: CASSQDPSQETQYF; DNA: TGTGCCAGCAGCCAAGATCCCAGTCAGGAGACCCAGTACTTC
size: once; D: NA; V: TRBV15; J: TRBJ2-3; CDR3: CATSRDLARGATDTQYF; DNA: TGTGCCACCAGCAGAGATCTCGCCAGGGGAGCCACAGATACGCAGTATTTT
size: NA; D: TRBD1; V: TRBV4-3; J: TRBJ2-1; CDR3: CASSRKTGGWEQFF; DNA: TGCGCCAGCAGCCGTAAGACAGGGGGCTGGGAGCAGTTCTTC
size: NA; D: TRBD1; V: TRBV5-5; J: TRBJ2-5; CDR3: CASSLQGARETQYF; DNA: TGTGCCAGCAGCTTACAGGGGGCGCGGGAGACCCAGTACTTC
size: once; D: NA; V: TRBV19; J: TRBJ1-5; CDR3: CASSTTGNGPPQHF; DNA: TGTGCCAGTAGTACCACCGGGAACGGTCCGCCCCAGCATTTT
size: once; D: TRBD1; V: TRBV7-9; J: TRBJ1-2; CDR3: CASSWTGGHGYTF; DNA: TGTGCCAGCAGCTGGACAGGGGGCCATGGCTACACCTTC
size: NA; D: TRBD2; V: TRBV7-8; J: TRBJ2-7; CDR3: CASSHGLAGTYEQYF; DNA: TGTGCCAGCAGCCATGGACTAGCGGGGACCTACGAGCAGTACTTC
size: NA; D: TRBD1; V: TRBV28; J: TRBJ1-1; CDR3: CASSNGQGREAFF; DNA: TGTGCCAGCAGTAACGGACAGGGGCGTGAAGCTTTCTTT
size: NA; D: NA; V: TRBV30; J: TRBJ2-5; CDR3: CAWSVLSSPKTGETQYF; DNA: TGTGCCTGGAGTGTACTCTCTTCCCCCAAAACAGGGGAGACCCAGTACTTC
size: NA; D: NA; V: TRBV19; J: TRBJ2-2; CDR3: CASSILVRDTGELFF; DNA: TGTGCCAGTAGTATCCTGGTACGAGACACCGGGGAGCTGTTTTTT
size: NA; D: NA; V: TRBV28; J: TRBJ1-2; CDR3: CASRVTGALGYGYTF; DNA: TGTGCCAGCAGAGTGACAGGAGCGCTGGGCTATGGCTACACCTTC